Below, 2 T cell receptor beta chains from the same sample are listed, as sequenced in a study of cytomegalovirus exposure and HLA in healthy donors (TCRdb year 2017). The library relied on the immunoSEQ multiplex PCR assay. For the multiplex PCR, a mixture combining 60 forward primers for TCR Vbeta segments and 13 reverse primers for TCR Jbeta segments was used. TCRdb took over this immuneACCESS table, retaining in-frame rearrangements with V and J assigned. Such tables are incomplete; in checked studies, under half of the missing clones stem from an unresolved V gene, and the remainder is unexplained. The sample yields under 150,000 clones; over 65% were counted once. Of the sample, 6% to 8% is held by the ten largest clones. The sequencing sample was made of PBMCs. Receptors originate from a woman aged 40 to 50 in good health and CMV-seronegative.

The J gene is TRBJ2-2, the V gene TRBV19; 8 bases map to TRBD2. The CDR3 spans 15 residues. Germline values: CDR1 LNHDA, CDR2 SQIVND (reference sequence). With V trimmed by 10 bases and J by 5 bases, 12 bases remained unmatched. CDR3 region: CATRFGRGRTGELFF. As DNA, the CDR3 is TGTGCCACTAGGTTCGGGAGGGGTCGGACCGGGGAGCTGTTTTTT.

The chain combines TRBV13 with TRBJ1-1; TRBD1 matches 8 bases. The CDR3 is 18 amino acids. J gave up 2 bases and V 2 bases, and 13 bases lay outside the gene matches. CDR1 and CDR2 (germline): PRHDT, FYEKMQ (reference sequence). The CDR3 bases are TGTGCCAGCAGCTTATCCGTCAGGGGGCGCAAAAGAAACACTGAAGCTTTCTTT. Protein sequence: CASSLSVRGRKRNTEAFF.